The next 31 T cell receptor beta chains were all read from a single sample in a study of shared clonotypes between healthy human individuals. The repertoire was sequenced with immunoSEQ multiplex PCR; TCRdb's copy has only in-frame clones and lacks some. Of fewer than 850,000 clones in the sample, 90% were seen once. Material: memory CD8+ T cells from PBMCs. As to subset: CD45RO+ cells pooled with CCR7-negative TemRA cells. These receptors were collected from a man younger than 35 in good health. Some clones in this sample may be carry-over from other donors' samples.

V gene TRBV29-1 combines with J gene TRBJ1-2, with TRBD1 matching 7 bases. The junction had 9 bases not matched to a gene; V was cut back by 7 bases and J by 7 bases. Germline V lookup: CDR1 SQVTM, CDR2 ANQGSEA. The CDR3 has 12 residues. CDR3 bases: TGCAGCGCCCAGGGGGGTATGGGTGGCTACACCTTC. Protein product: CSAQGGMGGYTF.

The CDR3 region has the DNA TGTGCCAGCAGCTTAGCGGCCTCGGGACAAATTGACACTGAAGCTTTCTTT. This encodes CASSLAASGQIDTEAFF. The chain recombines TRBV7-8 with TRBJ1-1; TRBD1 is a possible D gene (6 bases). The CDR3 is 17 amino acids. V lost 0 bases and J 3 bases, leaving 17 bases between the germline ends. The germline V gene encodes CDR1 SGHVS and CDR2 FQNEAQ. The full variable domain, completed using reference TRBV7-8 and TRBJ1-1, is GAGVSQSPRYKVAKRGQDVALRCDPISGHVSLFWYQQALGQGPEFLTYFQNEAQLDKSGLPSDRFFAERPEGSVSTLKIQRTQQEDSAVYLCASSLAASGQIDTEAFFGQGTRLTVV.

V and J are TRBV7-8 and TRBJ2-3; 10 bases align to TRBD1. This CDR3 comprises 15 residues. J was trimmed by 4 bases and V by 3 bases; bases with no gene match: 4. The germline CDR1 and CDR2 sequences are SGHVS and FQNEAQ. The CDR3 region has the DNA TGTGCCAGCAGCTTGGCCGGGACAGGGGCAGATACGCAGTATTTT. It codes for CASSLAGTGADTQYF.

The V gene is TRBV7-9, the J gene TRBJ1-1; a possible D gene is TRBD1 (5 bases). This CDR3 region has 15 residues. CDR1 is SEHNR, CDR2 FQNEAQ, per germline (reference sequence). V dropped 5 bases and J dropped 5 bases, with 18 bases sitting between them. The chain's CDR3 is CASSPGRSRGTEAFF. The CDR3 DNA is TGTGCCAGCAGCCCGGGACGCTCAAGGGGTACTGAAGCTTTCTTT.

The chain joins TRBV29-1 to TRBJ1-1; unclear D gene. This CDR3 is built from 14 residues. CDR1 SQVTM and CDR2 ANQGSEA come from the germline V gene. The germline V and J ends were trimmed by 7 bases and 0 bases, with 15 bases remaining between them. CDR3 sequence reads: CSAEGAPMNTEAFF. CDR3 DNA sequence: TGCAGCGCCGAAGGAGCTCCTATGAACACTGAAGCTTTCTTT.

The V gene is TRBV19, the J gene TRBJ2-1, with TRBD2 identical over 9 bases. This CDR3 is 15 amino acids long. Germline loops: CDR1 LNHDA, CDR2 SQIVND (reference sequence). Trimming removed 5 bases from V and 7 bases from J; junction bases left unmatched: 9. The CDR3, as DNA: TGTGCCAGTAGTTATGCGGGAGGGCCTGTAAATGAGCAGTTCTTC. The encoded protein is CASSYAGGPVNEQFF.

J is TRBJ1-3 and V is TRBV9; perhaps TRBD1 as D (5 bases). CDR3 length equals 15 residues. Between the trimmed V and J ends, which lost 4 bases and 2 bases, there was a span of 13 bases. From germline, CDR1 is SGDLS and CDR2 YYNGEE. CDR3 DNA: TGTGCCAGCAGCCCAGACGGGGGGGCTGGAAACACCATATATTTT. Translating it yields CASSPDGGAGNTIYF.

The CDR3, as DNA: TGCAGCGTTGAAGGGGGGACAGGGGTCCTCTACGAGCAGTACTTC. Translation gives CSVEGGTGVLYEQYF. The chain carries TRBV29-1 and TRBJ2-7; the match to TRBD1 covers 10 bases. The CDR3 loop spans 15 amino acids. Germline assignment: CDR1 SQVTM and CDR2 ANQGSEA. With 1 base clipped from V and 3 bases from J, the junction kept 6 bases outside the gene matches.

Here the CDR3 DNA reads TGTGCCAGCAGCTCCGCACTAAAAACTGAAGCTTTCTTT. It yields the protein CASSSALKTEAFF. The chain employs TRBV13 and TRBJ1-1, with D unresolved. CDR3 length equals 13 residues. Trimming left V 4 bases short and J 5 bases short, with 11 bases between. Germline V gene lookup returns CDR1 PRHDT and CDR2 FYEKMQ (reference sequence). The complete variable domain, with remaining parts taken from reference TRBV13 and TRBJ1-1, reads AAGVIQSPRHLIKEKRETATLKCYPIPRHDTVYWYQQGPGQDPQFLISFYEKMQSDKGSIPDRFSAQQFSDYHSELNMSSLELGDSALYFCASSSALKTEAFFGQGTRLTVV.

The chain carries TRBV15 and TRBJ1-2, with D hard to call. CDR1 LNHNV and CDR2 YYDKDF come from the germline V gene (reference sequence). The CDR3 consists of 14 residues. The V gene lost 5 bases and the J gene lost 5 bases, with 15 bases spanning the gap. The CDR3: CATSDRPGPYGYTF. DNA of the CDR3: TGTGCCACCAGCGACCGACCCGGGCCGTATGGCTACACCTTC.

The chain uses TRBV7-9 and TRBJ2-7; D possibly matches TRBD1 or TRBD2 (5 bases each). The CDR3 is 14 amino acids. Per the germline V gene, CDR1 is SEHNR and CDR2 is FQNEAQ (reference sequence). V was cut by 6 bases and J by 7 bases, with 19 bases left in between. In DNA, the CDR3 is TGTGCCAGCAGTTCCCCGGGACGGAGATCTGAGCAGTACTTC. Encoded protein: CASSSPGRRSEQYF.

The chain uses TRBV27 and TRBJ1-5; D call uncertain. The CDR3 is made up of 13 amino acids. Germline CDR1 MNHEY, CDR2 SMNVEV (reference sequence). Trimming took off 2 bases at V and 6 bases at J, with 8 bases between the two ends. This chain's CDR3 is CASSLSAAQPQHF. The CDR3 region has the DNA TGTGCCAGCAGTTTAAGTGCGGCTCAGCCCCAGCATTTT.

The chain joins TRBV7-3 to TRBJ2-1, with D hard to call. Looked up from germline, CDR1 is SGHTA and CDR2 is FQGTGA. The germline V and J ends were trimmed by 3 bases and 2 bases, with 8 bases remaining between them. The CDR3 contains 14 residues. As DNA, the CDR3 is TGTGCCAGCAGCTTGAATCGCGCCTACAATGAGCAGTTCTTC. Residues: CASSLNRAYNEQFF.

In this sample, this clone turned up once. The chain joins TRBV15 to TRBJ2-6; a weak D match, TRBD1 (6 bases). The germline V gene encodes CDR1 LNHNV and CDR2 YYDKDF (reference sequence). V was clipped by 3 bases and J by 0 bases, with 27 bases between them. This CDR3 spans 22 amino acids. The CDR3 reads CATSRRGSLNQGFLSGANVLTF. CDR3 sequence (DNA): TGTGCCACCAGCAGGAGGGGGTCTTTAAATCAGGGATTCCTCTCTGGGGCCAACGTCCTGACTTTC.

V usage is TRBV11-2 and J usage is TRBJ1-4; D remains unclear. The V end lost 4 bases, the J end lost 17 bases, and 14 bases lay between the germline ends. The CDR3 sequence is 11 residues long. The germline CDR1 and CDR2 sequences are SGHAT and FQNNGV. CDR3 in DNA: TGTGCCAGCAGCTCCCCCGCCGGGATTTTTTTT. Its translation: CASSSPAGIFF.

Only one count was recorded for this clone. This chain joins TRBV27 and TRBJ1-6; D remains ambiguous. Germline values: CDR1 MNHEY, CDR2 SMNVEV (reference sequence). The CDR3 spans 15 residues. Trimming removed 5 bases from V and 8 bases from J, with 16 bases in between. In DNA, the CDR3 is TGTGCCAGCAGTCCGAGACCCACAAGGGATTCACCCCTCCACTTT. This gives the protein CASSPRPTRDSPLHF.

V and J are TRBV11-2 and TRBJ2-5; D call uncertain. V was cut by 6 bases and J by 2 bases, with 7 bases left in between. Germline lookup yields CDR1 SGHAT and CDR2 FQNNGV. The CDR3 is 12 amino acids. The CDR3 here is CASSSRQETQYF. The DNA for the CDR3 is TGTGCCAGCAGTTCCAGGCAAGAGACCCAGTACTTC.

In DNA, the CDR3 is TGTGCCAGCAGTCCAAGGACAGGGCTGAACACTGAAGCTTTCTTT. Translation gives CASSPRTGLNTEAFF. This chain joins TRBV28 and TRBJ1-1; 8 nucleotides agree with TRBD1. The CDR3 runs to 15 residues. V was pared by 5 bases and J by 0 bases, with 5 bases of the junction left unmatched. Germline V gene sequence: CDR1 MDHEN, CDR2 SYDVKM.

The chain has TRBV5-1 and TRBJ2-3; 7 nucleotides line up with TRBD2. After removal of 1 base from V and 6 bases from J, the junction contained 20 bases not matched to a gene. Germline lookup yields CDR1 SGHRS and CDR2 YFSETQ. CDR3 length: 19 residues. The CDR3 sequence: CASSLFLFVPTGGMDTQYF. The CDR3 nucleotides read TGCGCCAGCAGCTTGTTCTTGTTCGTCCCCACCGGGGGGATGGATACGCAGTATTTT.

V usage is TRBV27 and J usage is TRBJ1-1; D unresolved. The CDR3 spans 14 residues. Trimming removed 8 bases at V and 6 bases at J, with 19 bases between. CDR1 and CDR2 from the germline V gene are MNHEY and SMNVEV (reference sequence). The CDR3 loop is CASCSRLGYAEAFF. CDR3 bases: TGTGCCAGCTGTTCTCGGTTGGGGTACGCTGAAGCTTTCTTT.

The chain links TRBV30 to TRBJ2-3; possible D gene TRBD2, 6 bases. Trimming cost V 2 bases and J 1 base, with 7 bases left between them. The germline V gene has CDR1 GTSNPN and CDR2 SVGIG (reference sequence). This CDR3 region has 13 residues. CDR3 in DNA: TGTGCCTGGAGTCGCGGGGGCACAGATACGCAGTATTTT. Translation gives CAWSRGGTDTQYF. Based on the CDR3 plus reference TRBV30 and TRBJ2-3, the full variable domain is SQTIHQWPATLVQPVGSPLSLECTVEGTSNPNLYWYRQAAGRGLQLLFYSVGIGQISSEVPQNLSASRPQDRQFILSSKKLLLSDSGFYLCAWSRGGTDTQYFGPGTRLTVL.

The chain links TRBV2 to TRBJ2-1, with 7 positions matching TRBD2. V gave up 7 bases and J gave up 6 bases; unmatched junction bases: 6. There are 13 residues in the CDR3. Germline V gene data show CDR1 as SNHLY and CDR2 as FYNNEI. The CDR3 bases are TGTGCCAGCATGAGGGAGGGTGGCAATGAGCAGTTCTTC. Its translation: CASMREGGNEQFF.

The J gene is TRBJ2-7, the V gene TRBV30; D ambiguous. V gave up 1 base and J gave up 2 bases, with 15 bases separating them. The length of the CDR3 is 15 residues. Germline assignment: CDR1 GTSNPN and CDR2 SVGIG (reference sequence). The CDR3 reads CAWSAFQALPYEQYF. The CDR3 DNA is TGTGCCTGGAGTGCGTTTCAGGCACTACCCTACGAGCAGTACTTC.

The rearrangement uses TRBV7-9 and TRBJ2-5; D is uncertain. From germline, CDR1 is SEHNR and CDR2 FQNEAQ (reference sequence). V lost 5 bases and J lost 1, with 11 bases in between. The CDR3 sequence is 14 residues long. The CDR3 protein is CASSHVGVQETQYF. The CDR3 DNA reads as TGTGCCAGCAGCCACGTTGGGGTCCAAGAGACCCAGTACTTC.

The CDR3 reads CASSASSEWGGELFF. The CDR3 DNA is TGTGCCAGCAGTGCATCATCAGAATGGGGCGGGGAGCTGTTTTTT. The V and J genes are TRBV6-6 and TRBJ2-2; D ambiguous. The ends were cut back, 5 bases at V and 7 bases at J, with 17 bases in the middle. The CDR3 totals 15 residues. Germline CDR1 reads MNHNY; CDR2 reads SVGAGI (reference sequence).

The V gene is TRBV11-2, the J gene TRBJ2-1; TRBD1 or TRBD2 may be the D gene (5 bases each). The CDR3 covers 15 residues. V was clipped by 5 bases and J by 5 bases, with 16 bases between them. Germline loops: CDR1 SGHAT, CDR2 FQNNGV. CDR3 DNA: TGTGCCAGCAGCCCAAACCCGGTGGGGGACAATGAGCAGTTCTTC. As protein: CASSPNPVGDNEQFF.

The genes are TRBV25-1 and TRBJ2-2; D gene unclear. Germline CDR1 MGHDK, CDR2 SYGVNS. The CDR3 spans 14 residues. Trimming took 3 bases from V and 6 from J, leaving 11 bases between them. For the CDR3, the DNA is TGTGCCAGCAGTGATCTGAAATGGTCCGGGGAGCTGTTTTTT. As protein: CASSDLKWSGELFF.

The J gene is TRBJ2-7, the V gene TRBV27; weak D call: TRBD1 (5 bases). V was shortened by 7 bases and J by 5 bases, with 9 bases between the two germline ends. CDR3 length: 11 amino acids. From germline, CDR1 is MNHEY and CDR2 SMNVEV (reference sequence). Here the CDR3 DNA reads TGTGCCAGCACCCTGGGGCACGAGCAGTACTTC. It translates to CASTLGHEQYF.

The table lists this clone with a count of one. The CDR3 region has the DNA TGCGCCAGCAGCCCCCCCCATCACACTGAAGCTTTCTTT. This encodes CASSPPHHTEAFF. The chain joins TRBV4-1 to TRBJ1-1; unclear D gene. This CDR3 contains 13 residues. V lost 4 bases to trimming and J lost 3 bases, with 9 bases between them. Germline CDR1 reads MGHRA; CDR2 reads YSYEKL.

The rearrangement uses TRBV6-5 and TRBJ2-5; possibly TRBD2 for D (7 bases). The CDR3 consists of 14 residues. The V and J ends lost 2 bases and 4 bases respectively, with 11 bases between them. Germline V gene lookup returns CDR1 MNHEY and CDR2 SVGAGI. CDR3 amino acids: CASSYKGGRETQYF. The CDR3 DNA reads TGTGCCAGCAGTTACAAGGGGGGGAGAGAGACCCAGTACTTC.

The chain has TRBV6-4 and TRBJ2-1; 10 nucleotides match TRBD2. V was clipped by 5 bases and J by 2 bases; unmatched bases: 3. The CDR3 runs 15 residues. Germline CDR1 and CDR2: MRHNA and SNTAGT. CDR3 in amino acids: CASSSGTSAYNEQFF. In DNA form, the CDR3 reads TGTGCCAGCAGTTCCGGGACTAGCGCCTACAATGAGCAGTTCTTC.